This record concerns one T cell receptor beta chain sequence. Its antigen is undetermined. With the read ending 3 residues before the CDR3 end, the germline J gene is used to fill in that end. Average input was about 1.2 ug genomic DNA for immunoSEQ TCR beta CDR3 amplification. Measured with immunoSEQ multiplex PCR; TCRdb has only the in-frame clones, and not every one. The sample data list some 39,000 clones. The data are from a study of T cells in women clearing cervical HPV infection. Study findings and constraints: CIN3+ cases had significantly higher TCR repertoire richness than controls, but evenness did not differ.

The germline V gene encodes CDR1 DFQATT and CDR2 SNEGSKA (reference sequence). Trimming took off 5 bases at V and 3 bases at J, with 6 bases between the two ends. The CDR3 spans 11 residues. This TCR derives from a woman aged 18-69 years with a cervical HPV16 infection that either progressed to CIN3+ or cleared (not recorded which). The chain employs TRBV20-1 and TRBJ2-3; D call uncertain. Sequencing input: blood buffy coat. The sequenced CDR3 bases are TGCAGTGCTCCGTTAACAGATACG. This gives the protein CSAPLTDT. The CDR3 as a whole reads CSAPLTDTQYF.